This TCR beta chain comes out of a study of blood T cell repertoires in COVID-19. The wider study: PBMCs, B-cell-depleted T cells, or T cells provided the cDNA or gDNA that made up the material.

The CDR3 totals 15 residues. Trimming took off 0 bases at V and 4 bases at J, with 11 bases between the two ends. The V gene's germline CDR1 is MGHRA and CDR2 YSYEKL. Assay: immunoSEQ multiplex PCR; the TCRdb copy retains only in-frame clones and omits some. The sample comprises about 45,000 clones, 90% to 95% of which are singletons, and 4.5% to 7% rests with the top ten. This TCR was recovered from a human donor in a cohort sampled during active COVID-19. This chain uses TRBV4-1 with TRBJ2-3; D is ambiguous. Sequenced: peripheral blood. In DNA, the CDR3 is TGCGCCAGCAGCCAAGACGGCTCGGCGGCAGATACGCAGTATTTT. Translation: CASSQDGSAADTQYF.